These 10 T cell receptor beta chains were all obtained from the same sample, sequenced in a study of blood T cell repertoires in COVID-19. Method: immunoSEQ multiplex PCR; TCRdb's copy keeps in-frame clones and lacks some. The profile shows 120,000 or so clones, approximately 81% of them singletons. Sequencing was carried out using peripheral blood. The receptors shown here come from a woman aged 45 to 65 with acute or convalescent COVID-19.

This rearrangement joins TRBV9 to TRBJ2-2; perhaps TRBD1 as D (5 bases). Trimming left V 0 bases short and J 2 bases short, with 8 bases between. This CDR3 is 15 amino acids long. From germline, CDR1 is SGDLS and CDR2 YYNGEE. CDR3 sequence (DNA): TGTGCCAGCAGCGTAGGGGGCGCCAACACCGGGGAGCTGTTTTTT. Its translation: CASSVGGANTGELFF.

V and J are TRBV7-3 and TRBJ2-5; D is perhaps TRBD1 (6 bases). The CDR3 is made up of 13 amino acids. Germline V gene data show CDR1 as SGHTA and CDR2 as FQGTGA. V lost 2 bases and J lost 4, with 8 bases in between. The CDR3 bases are TGTGCCAGCAGCTTAGGGGGCGGAGAGACCCAGTACTTC. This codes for CASSLGGGETQYF.

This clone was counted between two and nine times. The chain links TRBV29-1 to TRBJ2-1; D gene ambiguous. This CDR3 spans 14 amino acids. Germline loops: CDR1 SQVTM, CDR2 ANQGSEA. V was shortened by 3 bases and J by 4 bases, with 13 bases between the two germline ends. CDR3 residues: CSVELVERYNEQFF. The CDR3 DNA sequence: TGCAGCGTTGAGTTAGTAGAACGTTACAATGAGCAGTTCTTC.

The CDR3 here is CATSDHTSGSGNEQFF. The CDR3, as DNA: TGTGCCACCAGTGACCATACTAGCGGGAGCGGCAATGAGCAGTTCTTC. The chain carries TRBV24-1 and TRBJ2-1; TRBD2 matches 11 bases. Germline CDR1 is KGHDR and CDR2 is SFDVKD. The CDR3 is made up of 16 amino acids. Unmatched junction bases numbered 7, after V lost 4 bases and J lost 6 bases.

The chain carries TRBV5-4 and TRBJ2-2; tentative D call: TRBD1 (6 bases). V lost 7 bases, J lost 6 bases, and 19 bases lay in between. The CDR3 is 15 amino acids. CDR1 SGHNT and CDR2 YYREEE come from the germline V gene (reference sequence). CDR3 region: CASADTGSFPGELFF. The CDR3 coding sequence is TGTGCCAGCGCAGATACAGGGAGTTTTCCCGGGGAGCTGTTTTTT.

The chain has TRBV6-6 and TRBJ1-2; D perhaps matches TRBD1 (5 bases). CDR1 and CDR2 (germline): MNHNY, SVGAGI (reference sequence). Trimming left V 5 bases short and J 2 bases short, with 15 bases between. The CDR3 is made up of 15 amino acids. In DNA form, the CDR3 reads TGTGCCAGCAGTCCGGATTCGACAGCGAACTATGGCTACACCTTC. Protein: CASSPDSTANYGYTF.

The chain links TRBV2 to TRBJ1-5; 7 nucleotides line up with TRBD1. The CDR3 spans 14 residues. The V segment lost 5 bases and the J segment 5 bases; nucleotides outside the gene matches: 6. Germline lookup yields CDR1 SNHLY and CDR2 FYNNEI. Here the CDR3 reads CASSRTGQDQPQHF. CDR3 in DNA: TGTGCCAGCAGTAGGACAGGCCAGGATCAGCCCCAGCATTTT. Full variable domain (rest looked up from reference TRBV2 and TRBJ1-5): EPEVTQTPSHQVTQMGQEVILRCVPISNHLYFYWYRQILGQKVEFLVSFYNNEISEKSEIFDDQFSVERPDGSNFTLKIRSTKLEDSAMYFCASSRTGQDQPQHFGDGTRLSIL.

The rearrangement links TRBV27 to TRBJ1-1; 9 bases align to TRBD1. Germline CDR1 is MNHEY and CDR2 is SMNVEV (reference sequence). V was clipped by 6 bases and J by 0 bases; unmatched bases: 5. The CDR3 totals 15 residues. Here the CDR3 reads CASRQGALVNTEAFF. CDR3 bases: TGTGCCAGCAGACAGGGGGCTCTGGTGAACACTGAAGCTTTCTTT.

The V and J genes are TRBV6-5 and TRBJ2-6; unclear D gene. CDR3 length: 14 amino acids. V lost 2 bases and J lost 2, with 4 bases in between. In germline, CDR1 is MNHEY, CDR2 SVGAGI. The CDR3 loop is CASSYQTGANVLTF. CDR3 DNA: TGTGCCAGCAGTTACCAGACTGGGGCCAACGTCCTGACTTTC.

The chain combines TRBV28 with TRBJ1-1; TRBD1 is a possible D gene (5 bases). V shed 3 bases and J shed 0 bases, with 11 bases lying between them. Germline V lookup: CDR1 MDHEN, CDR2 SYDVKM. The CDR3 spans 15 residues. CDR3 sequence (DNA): TGTGCCAGCAGTTTGTATAGGGGATTGAACACTGAAGCTTTCTTT. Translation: CASSLYRGLNTEAFF.